The 17 T cell receptor beta chains given below trace back to one sample, sequenced in a study of OX40 agonist ivuxolimab in advanced cancers. The repertoire was sequenced with immunoSEQ multiplex PCR; TCRdb's copy has only in-frame clones and lacks some. The repertoire holds more than 55,000 clones, with roughly 86% as singletons. The source material was CD4+ or CD8+ T cells sorted from blood, sampled in a trial of the OX40 agonist ivuxolimab. These receptors originate from an adult with an advanced solid tumor such as melanoma, head and neck, liver or kidney cancer.

The rearrangement joins TRBV7-9 to TRBJ2-5; D could derive from TRBD1 or TRBD2 (6 bases each). Germline assignment: CDR1 SEHNR and CDR2 FQNEAQ (reference sequence). Trimming left V 5 bases short and J 5 bases short, with 15 bases between. CDR3 length: 14 residues. The CDR3 sequence: CASSGGGAGETQYF. Here the CDR3 DNA reads TGTGCCAGCAGCGGAGGGGGAGCCGGGGAGACCCAGTACTTC.

The gene calls are TRBV6-5 and TRBJ1-2; D call uncertain. The CDR3 sequence is 15 residues long. Germline lookup yields CDR1 MNHEY and CDR2 SVGAGI. The V end lost 2 bases, the J end lost 2 bases, and 12 bases lay between the germline ends. The CDR3 region has the DNA TGTGCCAGCAGTTACAACTCCGCAGCCAACTATGGCTACACCTTC. Protein sequence: CASSYNSAANYGYTF.

The V gene is TRBV7-7, the J gene TRBJ2-1; possible D gene TRBD1, 6 bases. The ends were cut back, 5 bases at V and 0 bases at J, with 14 bases in the middle. In germline, CDR1 is SSHAT, CDR2 FNYEAQ (reference sequence). The CDR3 covers 16 residues. CDR3 loop: CASSPLQGYSYNEQFF. In DNA, the CDR3 is TGTGCCAGCAGCCCATTACAGGGTTACTCCTACAATGAGCAGTTCTTC. The full variable domain, with the rest looked up from reference TRBV7-7 and TRBJ2-1, is GAGVSQSPRYKVTKRGQDVTLRCDPISSHATLYWYQQALGQGPEFLTYFNYEAQPDKSGLPSDRFSAERPEGSISTLTIQRTEQRDSAMYRCASSPLQGYSYNEQFFGPGTRLTVL.

The chain is built from TRBV28 and TRBJ1-1; possible D gene TRBD1, 5 bases. CDR1 and CDR2 from the germline V gene are MDHEN and SYDVKM. This CDR3 comprises 14 residues. The germline V and J ends were trimmed by 2 bases and 6 bases, with 13 bases remaining between them. DNA for the CDR3: TGTGCCAGCAGTTTAGAGCCCGCGGGGGCTGAAGCTTTCTTT. Encoded protein: CASSLEPAGAEAFF.

This clone was seen only once. This chain connects TRBV6-5 to TRBJ2-7; 8 bases match TRBD1. The germline gives CDR1 MNHEY, CDR2 SVGAGI. The length of the CDR3 is 15 residues. J was trimmed by 1 base and V by 7 bases; bases with no gene match: 9. CDR3 protein: CASMRPGTGSYEQYF. For the CDR3, the DNA is TGTGCCAGCATGCGGCCCGGGACAGGATCCTACGAGCAGTACTTC.

V usage is TRBV11-2 and J usage is TRBJ2-7; TRBD1 is a possible D gene (5 bases). The V gene lost 1 base and the J gene lost 5 bases, with 12 bases spanning the gap. Germline assignment: CDR1 SGHAT and CDR2 FQNNGV. This CDR3 is 14 amino acids long. The CDR3 sequence: CASSLGTGADEQYF. The CDR3 region has the DNA TGTGCCAGCAGCTTAGGTACAGGAGCCGACGAGCAGTACTTC. Combining the CDR3 with reference TRBV11-2 and TRBJ2-7 gives the whole variable domain EAGVAQSPRYKIIEKRQSVAFWCNPISGHATLYWYQQILGQGPKLLIQFQNNGVVDDSQLPKDRFSAERLKGVDSTLKIQPAKLEDSAVYLCASSLGTGADEQYFGPGTRLTVT.

The V call is TRBV28, the J call TRBJ1-1; 9 positions agree with TRBD1. The CDR3 is 16 amino acids. V lost 1 base to trimming and J lost 4 bases; unmatched junction nucleotides: 7. The germline V gene encodes CDR1 MDHEN and CDR2 SYDVKM. This chain's CDR3 is CASSLFPGTGTTEAFF. As DNA, the CDR3 is TGTGCCAGCAGTTTATTTCCCGGGACAGGGACCACTGAAGCTTTCTTT.

The genes are TRBV19 and TRBJ1-1, with 9 bases lining up with TRBD1. This CDR3 is 16 amino acids long. J lost 5 bases, V lost 10 bases, and 17 bases had no gene match. From germline, CDR1 is LNHDA and CDR2 SQIVND (reference sequence). The CDR3 sequence: CATTYRGQSFGTEAFF. DNA for the CDR3: TGTGCCACCACTTACAGGGGGCAAAGTTTTGGGACTGAAGCTTTCTTT.

This sequence joins TRBV5-1 and TRBJ2-7, with D hard to call. V lost 4 bases, J lost 3 bases, and 11 bases lay in between. The CDR3 length is 13 residues. Germline loops: CDR1 SGHRS, CDR2 YFSETQ. The CDR3 sequence: CASSQVEDYEQYF. The DNA for the CDR3 is TGCGCCAGCAGCCAAGTTGAGGACTACGAGCAGTACTTC.

The chain carries TRBV14 and TRBJ1-2; 9 bases are a match to TRBD1. V was pared by 1 base and J by 4 bases, with 4 bases of the junction left unmatched. This CDR3 spans 15 amino acids. In germline, CDR1 is SGHDN, CDR2 FVKESK. The CDR3 DNA follows: TGTGCCAGCAGCCAAGGGACAGGGGCTCGCTATGGCTACACCTTC. Amino acids: CASSQGTGARYGYTF.

The rearrangement joins TRBV5-5 to TRBJ1-1; tentative D call: TRBD1 (5 bases). The CDR3 length is 15 residues. Germline CDR1 SGHKS, CDR2 YYEKEE (reference sequence). V was trimmed by 7 bases and J by 6 bases, leaving 22 bases between them. CDR3 in amino acids: CASLPRIRDDAEAFF. CDR3 coding DNA: TGTGCCAGCCTCCCCCGGATCAGGGATGACGCTGAAGCTTTCTTT.

V gene TRBV27 combines with J gene TRBJ2-7, with 8 bases aligning to TRBD1. Germline trimming cut 3 bases from V and 5 bases from J; bases unmatched to any gene: 12. The CDR3 spans 16 residues. The germline V gene has CDR1 MNHEY and CDR2 SMNVEV (reference sequence). The CDR3 bases are TGTGCCAGCAGTTTTCGACTGCGACAGGGGAGCCACGAGCAGTACTTC. Amino acids: CASSFRLRQGSHEQYF.

CDR3 region: CASSLGRVRDGNYEQYF. The CDR3 DNA reads TGTGCCAGCAGCTTAGGAAGAGTTAGGGACGGGAACTACGAGCAGTACTTC. This rearrangement joins TRBV7-9 to TRBJ2-7; D tentatively fits TRBD1 or TRBD2 (5 bases each). The V end was cut by 1 base, the J end by 3 bases, with 19 bases between. This CDR3 spans 17 amino acids. Germline V gene data show CDR1 as SEHNR and CDR2 as FQNEAQ (reference sequence).

The rearrangement uses TRBV29-1 and TRBJ2-3, with a possible D match to TRBD1 (6 bases). Germline values: CDR1 SQVTM, CDR2 ANQGSEA. CDR3 length equals 13 residues. V was trimmed by 1 base and J by 6 bases, leaving 11 bases between them. The CDR3 nucleotides read TGCAGCGTTGAAGCCAGGGGAGAGGATACGCAGTATTTT. Translated: CSVEARGEDTQYF.

J is TRBJ1-1 and V is TRBV7-6; D remains unclear. V lost 4 bases and J lost 3, with 15 bases in between. CDR1 and CDR2 from the germline V gene are SGHVS and FNYEAQ. CDR3 length equals 15 residues. This CDR3 is CASSSVGGLDTEAFF. Written as DNA, the CDR3 is TGTGCCAGCAGCTCGGTCGGCGGCTTGGACACTGAAGCTTTCTTT.

This clone was picked up a small number of times. The chain joins TRBV2 to TRBJ2-2; a possible D gene is TRBD1 (6 bases). Germline CDR1 is SNHLY and CDR2 is FYNNEI. V dropped 6 bases and J dropped 2 bases, with 13 bases sitting between them. This CDR3 is 15 amino acids long. CDR3 nucleotide sequence: TGTGCCAGCAGCGCTGACAGGTCTAACACCGGGGAGCTGTTTTTT. Amino acid sequence: CASSADRSNTGELFF.

J is TRBJ1-1 and V is TRBV18; 8 bases are a match to TRBD1. Germline CDR1 and CDR2: KGHSH and LQKENI. V shed 3 bases, J shed 8 bases, and the junction held 32 bases outside the gene matches. The CDR3 contains 22 residues. CDR3 sequence: CASSPLFGQGATPREGVGEAFF. In nucleotides, the CDR3 is TGTGCCAGCTCACCCCTCTTTGGTCAGGGGGCCACACCTCGAGAGGGGGTGGGAGAAGCTTTCTTT.